These 21 T cell receptor beta chains originate from one sample sequenced in a study of human T cells and chemical hapten exposure. Time point defined: pre-sensitization, week 0. The treatment was: therapeutic diphenylcyclopropenone sensitization with weekly scalp DPC. TCRdb redid the calling of the RACE reads with MiXCR, one entry per CDR3 protein. Of about 120,000 distinct CDR3 sequences listed, approximately 15% are singletons. The sequencing used whole blood, collected in connection with sensitization to the hapten diphenylcyclopropenone (DPC). The receptors shown here come from a woman between 18 and 30 years old with alopecia areata. Some clones in this sample may be carry-over from other donors' samples.

This clonotype has more than one count but fewer than ten. The chain has TRBV18 and TRBJ1-2; 8 bases are shared with TRBD1. The J segment lost 7 bases and the V segment lost 2 bases, leaving 0 bases of the junction unmatched. CDR3 size: 12 residues. Germline-derived CDR1 and CDR2 are KGHSH and LQKENI. CDR3 DNA sequence: TGTGCCAGCTCACCAGACAGGGGTGGCTACACCTTC. This encodes CASSPDRGGYTF.

There are a few counts of this clonotype. The rearrangement joins TRBV15 to TRBJ2-1; 12 nucleotides align to TRBD1. Unmatched junction bases numbered 7, after V lost 3 bases and J lost 7 bases. Germline V gives CDR1 LNHNV, CDR2 YYDKDF (reference sequence). The CDR3 covers 16 residues. The CDR3 DNA is TGTGCCACCAGCAGGGGCCGGGACAGGGGGCTGAATGAGCAGTTCTTC. Translation: CATSRGRDRGLNEQFF.

The table lists this clonotype with many counts. The rearrangement links TRBV5-1 to TRBJ1-4; tentative D call: TRBD1 (6 bases). Germline CDR1 reads SGHRS; CDR2 reads YFSETQ. The CDR3 length is 13 residues. Trimming pared 6 bases from V and 8 bases from J, leaving 14 bases between. The CDR3 sequence: CASTTAGGEKLFF. The CDR3 DNA follows: TGCGCCAGCACGACAGCGGGGGGCGAAAAACTGTTTTTT. Filled out from reference TRBV5-1 and TRBJ1-4, the complete variable domain reads KAGVTQTPRYLIKTRGQQVTLSCSPISGHRSVSWYQQTPGQGLQFLFEYFSETQRNKGNFPGRFSGRQFSNSRSEMNVSTLELGDSALYLCASTTAGGEKLFFGSGTQLSVL.

At least ten counts were recorded for this clonotype. This chain joins TRBV5-1 and TRBJ1-1; D not certain. CDR1 is SGHRS, CDR2 YFSETQ, per germline. Between the trimmed V and J ends, which lost 2 bases and 1 base, there was a span of 9 bases. CDR3 size: 14 residues. The CDR3 reads CASSLGPENTEAFF. In DNA, the CDR3 is TGCGCCAGCAGCTTAGGGCCAGAGAACACTGAAGCTTTCTTT.

This clonotype was found many times. V and J are TRBV2 and TRBJ2-5, with 8 bases aligning to TRBD1. The CDR3 sequence is 15 residues long. Looked up from germline, CDR1 is SNHLY and CDR2 is FYNNEI. V lost 6 bases and J lost 1; bases outside the gene matches: 7. This chain's CDR3 is CASSGTGSFQETQYF. The CDR3 DNA reads TGTGCCAGCAGCGGGACAGGCTCATTCCAAGAGACCCAGTACTTC.

A few counts support this clonotype. The V call is TRBV11-2, the J call TRBJ2-6; tentatively, D is TRBD1 (5 bases). CDR1 is SGHAT, CDR2 FQNNGV, per germline. V lost 1 base, J lost 2 bases, and 9 bases lay in between. CDR3 length equals 16 residues. The CDR3 coding sequence is TGTGCCAGCAGCTTAGGGCAGGGAACTGGGGCCAACGTCCTGACTTTC. This sequence encodes CASSLGQGTGANVLTF.

This sequence joins TRBV4-1 and TRBJ2-7; 7 nucleotides agree with TRBD1. Germline V lookup: CDR1 MGHRA, CDR2 YSYEKL. The CDR3 has 15 residues. With V trimmed by 1 base and J by 4 bases, 7 bases remained unmatched. CDR3 coding DNA: TGCGCCAGCAGCCAAGGTTACAGGGGACAATACGAGCAGTACTTC. It codes for CASSQGYRGQYEQYF.

The V and J genes are TRBV28 and TRBJ1-1; D gene unclear. Germline V gives CDR1 MDHEN, CDR2 SYDVKM. With 4 bases removed from V and 1 base from J, the gap between germline ends came to 7 bases. The CDR3 sequence is 13 residues long. CDR3 protein: CASSWARNTEAFF. CDR3 in DNA: TGTGCCAGCAGTTGGGCCAGGAACACTGAAGCTTTCTTT.

This clonotype came up a few times. The chain recombines TRBV7-2 with TRBJ2-3, with a possible D match to TRBD2 (5 bases). Germline CDR1 is SGHTA and CDR2 is FQGNSA. Trimming shortened V by 0 bases and J by 1 base, and 17 bases separated the two germline ends. This CDR3 comprises 18 residues. CDR3 in DNA: TGTGCCAGCAGCTTAGCCAACCTAGGTGTGGAGGGCACAGATACGCAGTATTTT. Its protein is CASSLANLGVEGTDTQYF.

V usage is TRBV7-2 and J usage is TRBJ1-5, with TRBD1 matching over 7 bases. Germline V gives CDR1 SGHTA, CDR2 FQGNSA. This CDR3 is built from 15 residues. The V segment lost 2 bases and the J segment 5 bases; nucleotides outside the gene matches: 6. The CDR3: CASSLHRGWDQPQHF. CDR3 DNA: TGTGCCAGCAGCTTACACAGGGGTTGGGATCAGCCCCAGCATTTT.

The chain recombines TRBV6-5 with TRBJ1-1; unclear D gene. Germline V gene sequence: CDR1 MNHEY, CDR2 SVGAGI. V was trimmed by 2 bases and J by 1 base, leaving 8 bases between them. The CDR3 contains 14 residues. CDR3 DNA: TGTGCCAGCAGTTACGGGCACCCGAACACTGAAGCTTTCTTT. Amino acids: CASSYGHPNTEAFF.

The CDR3: CASSQSGTGAAFF. CDR3 coding DNA: TGTGCCAGCAGCCAATCCGGGACAGGGGCCGCTTTCTTT. The chain links TRBV3-1 to TRBJ1-1, with 10 bases lining up with TRBD1. V was pared by 2 bases and J by 11 bases, with 5 bases of the junction left unmatched. CDR1 and CDR2 (germline): LGHDT, YNNKEL (reference sequence). CDR3 length: 13 residues. The full variable domain, completed using reference TRBV3-1 and TRBJ1-1, is DTAVSQTPKYLVTQMGNDKSIKCEQNLGHDTMYWYKQDSKKFLKIMFSYNNKELIINETVPNRFSPKSPDKAHLNLHINSLELGDSAVYFCASSQSGTGAAFFGQGTRLTVV.

CDR3 nucleotide sequence: TGTGCCAGCAGCCGTACAGGCCTCGGCACTGAAGCTTTCTTT. Translated: CASSRTGLGTEAFF. V and J are TRBV7-9 and TRBJ1-1, with D maybe TRBD1 (5 bases). Germline CDR1 SEHNR, CDR2 FQNEAQ (reference sequence). V gave up 5 bases and J gave up 4 bases, with 14 bases separating them. The CDR3 length is 14 residues.

This clonotype has only a few counts. The chain recombines TRBV11-2 with TRBJ2-1; 9 positions match TRBD2. J lost 5 bases, V lost 2 bases, and 10 bases had no gene match. The CDR3 contains 17 residues. Germline V lookup: CDR1 SGHAT, CDR2 FQNNGV. The CDR3 region has the DNA TGTGCCAGCAGCTTACGTCGGCGTGGCGGGGGGGACAATGAGCAGTTCTTC. This encodes CASSLRRRGGGDNEQFF.

The chain uses TRBV11-2 and TRBJ2-1; 12 nucleotides align to TRBD2. J was trimmed by 7 bases and V by 1 base; bases with no gene match: 5. The CDR3 is 16 residues long. In germline, CDR1 is SGHAT, CDR2 FQNNGV. DNA of the CDR3: TGTGCCAGCAGCTTAGCTGGACTAGCGGGAAGGAATGAGCAGTTCTTC. The encoded protein is CASSLAGLAGRNEQFF.

The chain joins TRBV7-2 to TRBJ1-1, with D possibly matching TRBD1 (5 bases). The CDR3 covers 16 residues. Trimming removed 0 bases from V and 1 base from J, with 12 bases in between. Germline V gene sequence: CDR1 SGHTA, CDR2 FQGNSA. CDR3 in amino acids: CASSLAGVVRNTEAFF. Here the CDR3 DNA reads TGTGCCAGCAGCTTAGCGGGGGTCGTTCGGAACACTGAAGCTTTCTTT.

In its sample, this clonotype was seen many times. The chain recombines TRBV7-2 with TRBJ1-1, with 9 nucleotides matching TRBD1. The CDR3 totals 15 residues. J was trimmed by 2 bases and V by 5 bases; bases with no gene match: 6. The V gene's germline CDR1 is SGHTA and CDR2 FQGNSA. This CDR3 reads CASSPPGQGNTEAFF. The CDR3 DNA reads as TGTGCCAGCAGCCCCCCGGGACAGGGAAACACTGAAGCTTTCTTT.

V gene TRBV6-5 combines with J gene TRBJ1-6; D is ambiguous. The CDR3 length is 16 residues. Germline V lookup: CDR1 MNHEY, CDR2 SVGAGI. Between the trimmed V and J ends, which lost 0 bases and 8 bases, there was a span of 14 bases. CDR3 sequence (DNA): TGTGCCAGCAGTTACTCGAAATCTTCGGGTTATTCACCCCTCCACTTT. Translating gives CASSYSKSSGYSPLHF.

This clonotype turned up a few times. CDR3 sequence: CASSLYGGDEQFF. Here the CDR3 DNA reads TGTGCCAGCAGTTTATATGGGGGGGATGAGCAGTTCTTC. The V call is TRBV27, the J call TRBJ2-1; 7 bases match TRBD2. Trimming cost V 1 base and J 8 bases; bases outside gene matches: 2. This CDR3 region has 13 residues. CDR1 is MNHEY, CDR2 SMNVEV, per germline (reference sequence).

This chain connects TRBV20-1 to TRBJ1-6, with a weak D call TRBD1 (5 bases). The CDR3 extends over 14 amino acids. The ends were cut back, 2 bases at V and 10 bases at J, with 15 bases in the middle. Germline CDR1 reads DFQATT; CDR2 reads SNEGSKA (reference sequence). This chain's CDR3 is CSARLDGASSPLHF. The CDR3 DNA follows: TGCAGTGCTAGACTGGACGGGGCGAGCTCACCCCTCCACTTT.

This clonotype came up a few times. V gene TRBV3-1 combines with J gene TRBJ2-5; no reliable D call. The CDR3 covers 11 residues. Trimming left V 4 bases short and J 7 bases short, with 7 bases between. CDR1 LGHDT and CDR2 YNNKEL come from the germline V gene (reference sequence). CDR3 region: CASSLKATQYF. In DNA, the CDR3 is TGTGCCAGCAGCCTTAAGGCGACCCAGTACTTC.